This T cell receptor beta chain derives from a study of T cells in Graves' hyperthyroidism and ophthalmopathy. Overall study findings and caveats: In the blood, most expanded thyroid clonotypes above 0.001 appeared as well.

This clonotype was seen repeatedly, ten times or more. Its specificity is unknown. Clinical symptoms, serum thyroxine, TRAb, thyroid ultrasound and orbital computed tomography informed diagnoses. Blood dates from first hyperthyroidism diagnosis, before any ophthalmopathy symptoms. TCR beta CDR3 sequences were amplified from RNA transcripts. An initial round of RT-PCR targeting the TCR CDR3 relied on the HTBI primer set. TCRdb reprocessed the multiplex PCR reads via MiXCR and lists one record per CDR3 protein. In the table there are 280,000 or so distinct CDR3 sequences, less than 30% of which are singletons. This sequence was found in a man between 35 and 55 years old with Graves' hyperthyroidism that later progressed to Graves' ophthalmopathy. Sequenced material: blood.

The CDR3 sequence is CAISESTGRNTEAFF. The CDR3 region has the DNA TGTGCCATCAGTGAGTCGACGGGCAGGAACACTGAAGCTTTCTTT. The J gene is TRBJ1-1, the V gene TRBV10-3; D gene ambiguous. Trimming removed 0 bases from V and 1 base from J, with 9 bases in between. Germline lookup yields CDR1 ENHRY and CDR2 SYGVKD. The CDR3 spans 15 residues.